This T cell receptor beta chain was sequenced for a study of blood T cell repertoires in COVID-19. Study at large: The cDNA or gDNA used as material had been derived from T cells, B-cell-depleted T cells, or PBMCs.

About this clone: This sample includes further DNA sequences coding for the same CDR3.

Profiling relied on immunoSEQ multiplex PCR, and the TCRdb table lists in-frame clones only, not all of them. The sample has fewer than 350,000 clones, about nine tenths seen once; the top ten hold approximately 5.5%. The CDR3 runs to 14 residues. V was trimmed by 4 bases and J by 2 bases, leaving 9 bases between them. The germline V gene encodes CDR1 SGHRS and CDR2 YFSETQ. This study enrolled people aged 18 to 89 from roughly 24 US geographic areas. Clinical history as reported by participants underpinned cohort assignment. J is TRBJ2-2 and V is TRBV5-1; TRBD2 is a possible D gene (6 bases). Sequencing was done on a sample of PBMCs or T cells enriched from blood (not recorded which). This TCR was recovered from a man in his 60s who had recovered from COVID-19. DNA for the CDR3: TGCGCCAGCAGCCCTGGACTAAACACCGGGGAGCTGTTTTTT. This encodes CASSPGLNTGELFF.